This TCR beta chain is from a study of blood T cell repertoires in COVID-19. Study as a whole: Acute and convalescent COVID-19 samples came from the United States, Italy and Spain. T cells, B-cell-depleted T cells, or PBMCs supplied cDNA or gDNA.

Patients in Seattle were enrolled during active infection, then followed longitudinally. Germline V gene lookup returns CDR1 MNHEY and CDR2 SMNVEV (reference sequence). J lost 6 bases, V lost 6 bases, and 2 bases had no gene match. The CDR3 totals 14 residues. Per the original methods: Estimation of nucleated cell counts relied on the amplification of reference gene primers. The repertoire was sequenced with immunoSEQ multiplex PCR; TCRdb's copy has only in-frame clones and lacks some. V, J and clone size reflect that table, while D and trimming were determined from the DNA. The table records 200,000 to 250,000 clones, approximately 90% of them present only once. This clone has a handful of counts.

V gene TRBV27 combines with J gene TRBJ2-2, with 12 bases fitting TRBD2. The specimen sequenced was peripheral blood. The receptor's source is a young man with COVID-19, enrolled during active disease. This CDR3 is CASRTSGSAGELFF. In DNA, the CDR3 is TGTGCCAGCAGGACTAGCGGGAGCGCCGGGGAGCTGTTTTTT.